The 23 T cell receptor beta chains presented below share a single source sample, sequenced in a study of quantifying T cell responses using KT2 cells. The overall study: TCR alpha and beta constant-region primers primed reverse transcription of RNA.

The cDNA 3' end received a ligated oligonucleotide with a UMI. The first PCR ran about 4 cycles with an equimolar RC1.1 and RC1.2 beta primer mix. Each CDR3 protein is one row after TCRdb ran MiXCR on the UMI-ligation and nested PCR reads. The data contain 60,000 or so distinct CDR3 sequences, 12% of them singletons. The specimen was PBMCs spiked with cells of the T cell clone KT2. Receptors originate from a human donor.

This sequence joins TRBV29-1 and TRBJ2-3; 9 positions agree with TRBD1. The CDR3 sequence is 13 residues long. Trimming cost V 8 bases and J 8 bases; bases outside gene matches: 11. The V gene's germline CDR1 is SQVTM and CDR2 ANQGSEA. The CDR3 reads CSKTGTGSPTQYF. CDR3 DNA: TGCAGCAAAACCGGGACAGGGTCCCCTACGCAGTATTTT.

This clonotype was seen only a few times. The DNA for the CDR3 is TGTGCCAGCAGCTTAGATCCGGGCTATGGCTACACCTTC. Protein sequence: CASSLDPGYGYTF. This chain links TRBV7-6 with TRBJ1-2; D call uncertain. Trimming removed 1 base at V and 4 bases at J, with 7 bases between. The CDR3 is made up of 13 amino acids. Germline V lookup: CDR1 SGHVS, CDR2 FNYEAQ.

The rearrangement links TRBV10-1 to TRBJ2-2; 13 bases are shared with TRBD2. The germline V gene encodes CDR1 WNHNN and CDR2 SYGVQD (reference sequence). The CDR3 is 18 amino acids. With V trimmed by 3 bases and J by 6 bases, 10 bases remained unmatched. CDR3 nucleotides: TGCGCCAGCAGTGACCCAACGGGACTAGCGGGGAGTTCCGGGGAGCTGTTTTTT. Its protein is CASSDPTGLAGSSGELFF.

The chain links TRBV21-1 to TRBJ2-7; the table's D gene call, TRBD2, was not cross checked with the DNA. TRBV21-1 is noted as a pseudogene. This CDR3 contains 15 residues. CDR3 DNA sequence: TGTGCCAGCAGCAGCAGTCCTAAAGCGGTCTACGAGCAGTACTTC. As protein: CASSSSPKAVYEQYF.

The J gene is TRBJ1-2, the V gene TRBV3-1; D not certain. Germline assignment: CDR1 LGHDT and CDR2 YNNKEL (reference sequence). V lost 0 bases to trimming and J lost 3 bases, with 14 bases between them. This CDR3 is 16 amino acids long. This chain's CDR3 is CASSQDRRTPDYGYTF. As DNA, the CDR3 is TGTGCCAGCAGCCAAGATAGAAGGACGCCCGACTATGGCTACACCTTC.

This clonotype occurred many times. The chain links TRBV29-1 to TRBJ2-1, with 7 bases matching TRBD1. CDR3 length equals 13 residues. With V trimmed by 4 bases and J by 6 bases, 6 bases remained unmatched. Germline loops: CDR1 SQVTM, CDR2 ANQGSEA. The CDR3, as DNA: TGCAGCGTTGGACAGGGTAAGGTCAATGAGCAGTTCTTC. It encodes CSVGQGKVNEQFF.

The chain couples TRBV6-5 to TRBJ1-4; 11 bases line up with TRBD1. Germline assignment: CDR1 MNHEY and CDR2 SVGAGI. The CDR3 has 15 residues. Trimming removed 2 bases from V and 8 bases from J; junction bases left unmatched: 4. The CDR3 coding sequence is TGTGCCAGCAGTTACGGGACAGGGGGGCGAGAAAAACTGTTTTTT. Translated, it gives CASSYGTGGREKLFF.

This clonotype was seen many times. In DNA, the CDR3 is TGTGCCAGCAGCGTACAGGGGGTTGGTGGAAACACCATATATTTT. This translates into CASSVQGVGGNTIYF. The J gene is TRBJ1-3, the V gene TRBV6-6; TRBD1 aligns across 8 bases. This CDR3 has 15 residues. Germline-derived CDR1 and CDR2 are MNHNY and SVGAGI (reference sequence). Trimming at V came to 6 bases and at J to 3 bases, leaving 7 bases not matched to a gene.

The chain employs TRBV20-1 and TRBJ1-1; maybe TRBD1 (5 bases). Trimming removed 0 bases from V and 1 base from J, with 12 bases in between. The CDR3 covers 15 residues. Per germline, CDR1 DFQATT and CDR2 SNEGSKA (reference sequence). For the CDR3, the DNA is TGCAGTGCTAGAGATTTCCAGGGCAAGAACACTGAAGCTTTCTTT. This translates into CSARDFQGKNTEAFF.

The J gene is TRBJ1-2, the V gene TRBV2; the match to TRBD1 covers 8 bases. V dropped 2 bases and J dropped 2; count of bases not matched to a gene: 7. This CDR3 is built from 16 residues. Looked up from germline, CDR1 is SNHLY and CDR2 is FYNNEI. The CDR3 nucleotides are TGTGCCAGCAGTGAAAAAGGCGGGACAGGAAACTATGGCTACACCTTC. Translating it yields CASSEKGGTGNYGYTF.

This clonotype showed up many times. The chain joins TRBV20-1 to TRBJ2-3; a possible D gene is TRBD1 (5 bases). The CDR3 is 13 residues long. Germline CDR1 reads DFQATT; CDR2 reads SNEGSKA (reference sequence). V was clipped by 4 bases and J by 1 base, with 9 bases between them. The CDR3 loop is CSAKGVGTDTQYF. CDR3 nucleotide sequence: TGCAGTGCTAAAGGGGTGGGCACAGATACGCAGTATTTT.

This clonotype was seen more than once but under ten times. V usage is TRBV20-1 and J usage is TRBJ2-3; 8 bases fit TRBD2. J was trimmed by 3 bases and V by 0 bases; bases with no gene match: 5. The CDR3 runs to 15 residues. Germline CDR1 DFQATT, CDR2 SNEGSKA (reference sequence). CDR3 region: CSAREGGGKTDTQYF. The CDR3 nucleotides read TGCAGTGCTAGAGAAGGCGGGGGGAAAACAGATACGCAGTATTTT.

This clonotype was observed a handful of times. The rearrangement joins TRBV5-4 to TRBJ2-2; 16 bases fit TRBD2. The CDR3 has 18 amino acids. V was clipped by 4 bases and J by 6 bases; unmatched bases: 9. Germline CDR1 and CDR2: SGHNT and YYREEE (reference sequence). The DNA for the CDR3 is TGTGCCAGCAGCCTGGGGACTAGCGGGAGGGCCGCGGCCGGGGAGCTGTTTTTT. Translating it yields CASSLGTSGRAAAGELFF.

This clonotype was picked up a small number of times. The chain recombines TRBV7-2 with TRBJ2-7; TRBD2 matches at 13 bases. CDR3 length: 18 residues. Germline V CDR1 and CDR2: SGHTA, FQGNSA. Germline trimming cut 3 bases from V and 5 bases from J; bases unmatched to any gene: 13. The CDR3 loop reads CASSFRRLAGGRRHEQYF. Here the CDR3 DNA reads TGTGCCAGCAGCTTCAGACGACTAGCGGGAGGAAGAAGACACGAGCAGTACTTC.

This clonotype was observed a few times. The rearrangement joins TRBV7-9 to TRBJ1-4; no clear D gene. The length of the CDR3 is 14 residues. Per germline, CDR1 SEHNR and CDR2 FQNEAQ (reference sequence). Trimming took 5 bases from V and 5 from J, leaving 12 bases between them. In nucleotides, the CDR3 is TGTGCCAGCAGCCCCCGGGTTCCGAATGAAAAACTGTTTTTT. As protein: CASSPRVPNEKLFF.

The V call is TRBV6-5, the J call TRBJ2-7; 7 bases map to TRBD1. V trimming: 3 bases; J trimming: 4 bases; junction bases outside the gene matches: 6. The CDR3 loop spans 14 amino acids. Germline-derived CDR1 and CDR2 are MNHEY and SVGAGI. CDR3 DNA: TGTGCCAGCAGTTATATCGGGACAGAGTACGAGCAGTACTTC. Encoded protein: CASSYIGTEYEQYF.

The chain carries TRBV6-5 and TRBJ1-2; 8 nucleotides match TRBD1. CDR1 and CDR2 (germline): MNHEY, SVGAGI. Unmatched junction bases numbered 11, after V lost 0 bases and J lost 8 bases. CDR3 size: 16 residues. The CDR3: CASSYSIQGDYKGYTF. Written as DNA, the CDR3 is TGTGCCAGCAGTTACTCGATACAGGGGGACTATAAGGGCTACACCTTC.

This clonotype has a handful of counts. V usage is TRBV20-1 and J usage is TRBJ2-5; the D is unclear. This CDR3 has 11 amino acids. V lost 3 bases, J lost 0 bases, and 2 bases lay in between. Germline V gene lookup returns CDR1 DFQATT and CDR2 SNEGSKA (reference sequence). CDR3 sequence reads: CSASDQETQYF. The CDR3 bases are TGCAGTGCTAGCGACCAAGAGACCCAGTACTTC.

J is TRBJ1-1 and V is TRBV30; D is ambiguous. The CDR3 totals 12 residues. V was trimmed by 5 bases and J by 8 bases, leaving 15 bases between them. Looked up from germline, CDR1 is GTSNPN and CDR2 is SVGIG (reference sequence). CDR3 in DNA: TGTGCCTGGCAGGCTTGGAACCGCGAAGCTTTCTTT. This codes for CAWQAWNREAFF.

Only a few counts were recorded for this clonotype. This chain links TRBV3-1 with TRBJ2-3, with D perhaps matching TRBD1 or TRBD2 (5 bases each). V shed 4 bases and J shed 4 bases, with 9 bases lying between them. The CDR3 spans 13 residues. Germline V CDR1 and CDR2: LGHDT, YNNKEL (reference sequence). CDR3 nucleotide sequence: TGTGCCAGCAGCCCCCGGGGACCAGATACGCAGTATTTT. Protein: CASSPRGPDTQYF.

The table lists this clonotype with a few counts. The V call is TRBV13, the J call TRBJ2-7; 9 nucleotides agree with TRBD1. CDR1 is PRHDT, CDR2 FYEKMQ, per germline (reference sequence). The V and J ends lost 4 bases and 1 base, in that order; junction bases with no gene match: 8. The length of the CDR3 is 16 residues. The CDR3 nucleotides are TGTGCCAGCAGCTCTTACACAGGGGGCGCATCCTACGAGCAGTACTTC. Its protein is CASSSYTGGASYEQYF.

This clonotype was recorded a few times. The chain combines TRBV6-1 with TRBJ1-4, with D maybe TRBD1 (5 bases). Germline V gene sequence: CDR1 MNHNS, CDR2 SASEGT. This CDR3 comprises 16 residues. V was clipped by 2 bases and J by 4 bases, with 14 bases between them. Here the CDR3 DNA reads TGTGCCAGCAGTGAAAGGAAGGGACGGATTAATGAAAAACTGTTTTTT. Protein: CASSERKGRINEKLFF.

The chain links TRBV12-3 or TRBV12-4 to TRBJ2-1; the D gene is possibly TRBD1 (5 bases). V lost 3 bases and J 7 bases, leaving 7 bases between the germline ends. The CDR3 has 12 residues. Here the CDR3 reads CASSLSGNEQFF. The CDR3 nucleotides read TGTGCCAGCAGTTTGTCAGGGAATGAGCAGTTCTTC.